Below, 24 T cell receptor beta chains from the same sample are listed, as sequenced in a study of vaccination and CD4 T cells after COVID-19. This sample's treatment: roughly 11-day PBMC culture with coronavirus spike peptide pools or control peptides (ViraFEST assay). Antigen specificity for these receptors is unknown. Cultured CD4+ T-cell DNA underwent Oncomine TCR Beta short-read sequencing. Each CDR3 protein gets one entry after TCRdb re-called the PCR reads with MiXCR. The sample has approximately 17,000 distinct CDR3 sequences, around two fifths seen once. The specimen was CD4+ T cells from blood, cultured in vitro, collected after SARS-CoV-2 vaccination. The receptor set was obtained from a human donor who had recovered from COVID-19.

This chain joins TRBV7-3 and TRBJ1-3; no firm D call. This CDR3 contains 17 residues. Per the germline V gene, CDR1 is SGHTA and CDR2 is FQGTGA. The V end was cut by 3 bases, the J end by 2 bases, with 17 bases between. The CDR3 DNA reads as TGTGCCAGCAGCTTTTACGGCCGCTCCCCACCTGGAAACACCATATATTTT. The encoded protein is CASSFYGRSPPGNTIYF.

This clonotype was observed a handful of times. This rearrangement joins TRBV20-1 to TRBJ2-6; D not certain. CDR1 DFQATT and CDR2 SNEGSKA come from the germline V gene (reference sequence). Trimming removed 0 bases at V and 0 bases at J, with 6 bases between. This CDR3 comprises 15 residues. DNA of the CDR3: TGCAGTGCTAGAGATATACGCTCTGGGGCCAACGTCCTGACTTTC. It yields the protein CSARDIRSGANVLTF.

The CDR3, as DNA: TGTGCCAGCAGTTTCCCGGGAGGGATAGCCAAAAACATTCAGTACTTC. It yields the protein CASSFPGGIAKNIQYF. V usage is TRBV28 and J usage is TRBJ2-4; TRBD2 matches 8 bases. Germline values: CDR1 MDHEN, CDR2 SYDVKM. The V gene end was trimmed by 3 bases and the J gene end by 0 bases; junction bases not matched to a gene: 4. The CDR3 runs 16 residues.

This clonotype was picked up a small number of times. The chain uses TRBV28 and TRBJ2-3; 7 nucleotides line up with TRBD2. Germline V gene sequence: CDR1 MDHEN, CDR2 SYDVKM. The CDR3 totals 13 residues. The V gene end was trimmed by 5 bases and the J gene end by 9 bases; junction bases not matched to a gene: 8. CDR3 sequence (DNA): TGTGCCAGCAGTCCAACCGGGGGGAACACGCAGTATTTT. Residues: CASSPTGGNTQYF.

This sequence joins TRBV5-1 and TRBJ2-7; 8 positions match TRBD1. The trim removed 1 base at V and 2 bases at J, leaving 5 bases unmatched. Germline V gene data show CDR1 as SGHRS and CDR2 as YFSETQ. The length of the CDR3 is 15 residues. CDR3 sequence (DNA): TGCGCCAGCAGCTTGTTCGGGACAGGACCCTACGAGCAGTACTTC. Its translation is CASSLFGTGPYEQYF.

The chain uses TRBV7-3 and TRBJ2-1; D might be TRBD2 (6 bases). CDR1 and CDR2 from the germline V gene are SGHTA and FQGTGA. V dropped 5 bases and J dropped 8 bases, with 25 bases sitting between them. CDR3 length: 17 amino acids. The DNA for the CDR3 is TGTGCCAGCAGCCCTAGGAGTAGGAGGGCCACGGTAGATGAGCAGTTCTTC. This codes for CASSPRSRRATVDEQFF.

This clonotype has just a few counts. J is TRBJ1-2 and V is TRBV6-1, with D uncertain. CDR3 length: 16 amino acids. Germline V gene lookup returns CDR1 MNHNS and CDR2 SASEGT. V lost 2 bases, J lost 2 bases, and 15 bases lay in between. The CDR3 protein is CASSESFGSENYGYTF. CDR3 DNA: TGTGCCAGCAGTGAATCTTTCGGTTCGGAAAACTATGGCTACACCTTC.

This clonotype was picked up a small number of times. The chain carries TRBV5-4 and TRBJ2-3; D is undetermined. Germline V gives CDR1 SGHNT, CDR2 YYREEE (reference sequence). The CDR3 runs 14 residues. V was clipped by 0 bases and J by 0 bases, with 5 bases between them. The CDR3 DNA reads as TGTGCCAGCAGCTTGGGCCCGAGCACAGATACGCAGTATTTT. Amino acids: CASSLGPSTDTQYF. Full variable domain (remainder filled in from reference TRBV5-4 and TRBJ2-3): ETGVTQSPTHLIKTRGQQVTLRCSSQSGHNTVSWYQQALGQGPQFIFQYYREEENGRGNFPPRFSGLQFPNYSSELNVNALELDDSALYLCASSLGPSTDTQYFGPGTRLTVL.

This clonotype is judged medium-sized (0.01 to 0.1%). Written as DNA, the CDR3 is TGTGCCAGCAGCTTAGCGCACTTGTACAATGAGCAGTTCTTC. Residues: CASSLAHLYNEQFF. This chain joins TRBV7-8 and TRBJ2-1; no reliable D call. The CDR3 runs to 14 residues. The V gene lost 0 bases and the J gene lost 4 bases, with 7 bases spanning the gap. CDR1 and CDR2 (germline): SGHVS, FQNEAQ.

The rearrangement links TRBV6-1 to TRBJ2-2; tentative D call: TRBD1 (7 bases). V lost 5 bases, J lost 4 bases, and 11 bases lay in between. The germline V gene has CDR1 MNHNS and CDR2 SASEGT. The CDR3 loop spans 14 amino acids. CDR3 region: CASSQGEATGELFF. CDR3 bases: TGTGCCAGCAGTCAGGGGGAGGCCACCGGGGAGCTGTTTTTT.

The table lists this clonotype with a few counts. This rearrangement joins TRBV29-1 to TRBJ2-3; D gene unclear. CDR3 size: 15 residues. CDR1 is SQVTM and CDR2 is ANQGSEA in the germline V gene. The V and J ends lost 1 base and 0 bases respectively, with 11 bases between them. CDR3 in amino acids: CSVEGKATSTDTQYF. The CDR3 coding sequence is TGCAGCGTTGAAGGGAAGGCGACTAGCACAGATACGCAGTATTTT.

This clonotype has just a few counts. One end of the junction is discordant with germline, which a read error may explain. The V and J genes are TRBV28 and TRBJ1-5; no definite D call. Germline V gene data show CDR1 as MDHEN and CDR2 as SYDVKM. The CDR3 has 14 amino acids. The CDR3 sequence is CATSREVRNQPQHF. The CDR3 DNA reads TGTGCCACCAGTCGAGAGGTGCGCAATCAGCCCCAGCATTTT.

This clonotype was picked up a small number of times. The rearrangement uses TRBV7-2 and TRBJ2-3, with TRBD2 as a possible D gene (6 bases). This CDR3 contains 15 residues. CDR1 is SGHTA, CDR2 FQGNSA, per germline. V dropped 3 bases and J dropped 2 bases, with 12 bases sitting between them. The CDR3, as DNA: TGTGCCAGCAGCTTTAGCGGATACACCACAGATACGCAGTATTTT. Protein sequence: CASSFSGYTTDTQYF. Filled out from reference TRBV7-2 and TRBJ2-3, the complete variable domain reads GAGVSQSPSNKVTEKGKDVELRCDPISGHTALYWYRQSLGQGLEFLIYFQGNSAPDKSGLPSDRFSAERTGGSVSTLTIQRTQQEDSAVYLCASSFSGYTTDTQYFGPGTRLTVL.

This clonotype occurred a few times. The chain joins TRBV6-4 to TRBJ2-2, with D possibly matching TRBD2 (6 bases). This CDR3 has 13 amino acids. Between the trimmed V and J ends, which lost 3 bases and 4 bases, there was a span of 6 bases. CDR1 and CDR2 from the germline V gene are MRHNA and SNTAGT. As DNA, the CDR3 is TGTGCCAGCAGTGAGACTAGCACCGGGGAGCTGTTTTTT. Translating it yields CASSETSTGELFF.

This clonotype was seen more than once but under ten times. V is TRBV20-1 and J is TRBJ2-2, with 13 bases lining up with TRBD2. V lost 6 bases to trimming and J lost 5 bases; unmatched junction nucleotides: 15. Germline V lookup: CDR1 DFQATT, CDR2 SNEGSKA (reference sequence). The CDR3 totals 18 residues. The CDR3: CSAPAPWGLAGYTGELFF. Written as DNA, the CDR3 is TGCAGTGCACCAGCTCCCTGGGGACTAGCGGGATATACCGGGGAGCTGTTTTTT.

The chain carries TRBV7-2 and TRBJ2-2, with 16 bases matching TRBD2. The CDR3 is 16 amino acids. J gave up 5 bases and V 3 bases, and 0 bases lay outside the gene matches. CDR1 is SGHTA, CDR2 FQGNSA, per germline. CDR3 coding DNA: TGTGCCAGCAGCTTGGGACTAGCGGGAGGGACCGGGGAGCTGTTTTTT. Protein product: CASSLGLAGGTGELFF.

This clonotype was seen a few times. This rearrangement joins TRBV7-6 to TRBJ2-2; 7 nucleotides align to TRBD1. Germline CDR1 is SGHVS and CDR2 is FNYEAQ. There are 17 residues in the CDR3. Trimming took 3 bases from V and 0 from J; bases not matched to a gene: 7. The CDR3, as DNA: TGTGCCAGCAGCTTTAGGACAGGTCCATCGAACACCGGGGAGCTGTTTTTT. It yields the protein CASSFRTGPSNTGELFF.

V and J are TRBV6-1 and TRBJ1-2; D is perhaps TRBD1 (6 bases). Germline values: CDR1 MNHNS, CDR2 SASEGT. This CDR3 comprises 11 residues. V lost 8 bases to trimming and J lost 8 bases, with 12 bases between them. The CDR3 reads CASGYRDGYTF. In nucleotides, the CDR3 is TGTGCCAGCGGATACAGGGACGGCTACACCTTC.

This clonotype was counted only a few times. This chain links TRBV20-1 with TRBJ2-1; TRBD1 matches 8 bases. V was clipped by 8 bases and J by 4 bases; unmatched bases: 10. This CDR3 has 14 amino acids. CDR1 and CDR2 from the germline V gene are DFQATT and SNEGSKA (reference sequence). The DNA of the CDR3 is TGCAGTACACTCCACAGGGGGACATACAATGAGCAGTTCTTC. Translation gives CSTLHRGTYNEQFF.

This chain uses TRBV5-4 with TRBJ2-2; 7 positions match TRBD2. Trimming at V came to 3 bases and at J to 4 bases, leaving 6 bases not matched to a gene. The CDR3 has 15 residues. Germline-derived CDR1 and CDR2 are SGHNT and YYREEE (reference sequence). CDR3 loop: CASSWGGGATGELFF. The CDR3 coding sequence is TGTGCCAGCAGCTGGGGGGGAGGGGCCACCGGGGAGCTGTTTTTT.

This clonotype appeared a few times. The rearrangement uses TRBV7-2 and TRBJ1-2; a possible D gene is TRBD1 (5 bases). CDR1 and CDR2 from the germline V gene are SGHTA and FQGNSA. Trimming shortened V by 5 bases and J by 11 bases, and 12 bases separated the two germline ends. The CDR3 sequence is 11 residues long. CDR3 coding DNA: TGTGCCAGCAGCGGGGCCAGGGAGTACACCTTC. Translating it yields CASSGAREYTF.

In this sample, this clonotype turned up once. The chain recombines TRBV21-1 with TRBJ2-7; the table's D call, TRBD1, was not checked against the DNA. TRBV21-1 constitutes a pseudogene. This CDR3 comprises 18 residues. The CDR3 DNA reads TGTGCCAGCAGCAAAGCGGGGTGGACAGGGGGCGCTGCCCACGAGCAGTACTTC. Translating it yields CASSKAGWTGGAAHEQYF.

This rearrangement joins TRBV7-8 to TRBJ1-2; 7 nucleotides match TRBD1. V lost 1 base and J lost 5; bases outside the gene matches: 10. From germline, CDR1 is SGHVS and CDR2 FQNEAQ. This CDR3 contains 16 residues. This CDR3 is CASSLVVGGGDYGYTF. In DNA form, the CDR3 reads TGTGCCAGCAGCTTAGTTGTCGGAGGGGGCGATTATGGCTACACCTTC.

This clonotype was picked up a small number of times. The rearrangement links TRBV24-1 to TRBJ1-2; possibly TRBD1 for D (5 bases). The CDR3 has 12 amino acids. Germline values: CDR1 KGHDR, CDR2 SFDVKD. Trimming took 9 bases from V and 4 from J, leaving 11 bases between them. CDR3 residues: CATGSGTYGYTF. CDR3 DNA: TGTGCCACCGGATCCGGGACCTATGGCTACACCTTC.